The rows below give T cell receptor beta chains drawn from one sample of a study of T cells of healthy individuals. Via MiXCR, TCRdb re-called the 5' RACE reads, giving one row per CDR3 protein. The sample lists roughly 76,000 distinct CDR3 sequences; roughly 5% were seen once. The source of these receptors is a female donor in good health. Both conserved end residues are part of each CDR3. D genes are given only for firm matches. A row's size may be missing; if present it is once, few, many or a size class.

size	V	J	D	DNA	CDR3
-	TRBV29-1	TRBJ1-3	-	TGCAGCGTCGGACTCCGGAACTCTGGAAACACCATATATTTT	CSVGLRNSGNTIYF
many	TRBV9	TRBJ2-2	-	TGTGCCAGCAGCGTAGAGGGTAGCGGAGTCGCCGGGGAGCTGTTTTTT	CASSVEGSGVAGELFF
many	TRBV5-1	TRBJ2-1	-	TGCGCCAGCATGGACGGAAGCTCCTACAATGAGCAGTTCTTC	CASMDGSSYNEQFF
few	TRBV7-2	TRBJ2-7	TRBD1	TGTGCCAGCAGCTATCCGGGACAGAACTACGAGCAGTACTTC	CASSYPGQNYEQYF
many	TRBV12-3/TRBV12-4	TRBJ1-1	TRBD1	TGTGCCAGCAGCCGACGGACAGGGTTTATGAACACTGAAGCTTTCTTT	CASSRRTGFMNTEAFF
few	TRBV12-5	TRBJ2-1	TRBD2	TGTGCTAGTGGTTTGGCTACTAGCGGGTACTACAATGAGCAGTTCTTC	CASGLATSGYYNEQFF
many	TRBV20-1	TRBJ2-4	TRBD1	TGCAGTGCTAGAGGCGACAGGGCTCTAGCCAAAAACATTCAGTACTTC	CSARGDRALAKNIQYF
few	TRBV11-1	TRBJ2-5	-	TGTGCCAGCAGCCCGCTAGTCCCAGAAGAGACCCAGTACTTC	CASSPLVPEETQYF
few	TRBV25-1	TRBJ1-6	-	TGTGCCAGCAGGGCAGGGAATTCACCCCTCCACTTT	CASRAGNSPLHF
-	TRBV29-1	TRBJ2-3	-	TGCAGCTCCGGGAGCACAGATACGCAGTATTTT	CSSGSTDTQYF
few	TRBV12-3/TRBV12-4	TRBJ1-1	TRBD1	TGTGCCAGCAGACCCGGGACAGGGTTAGGCACTGAAGCTTTCTTT	CASRPGTGLGTEAFF
few	TRBV30	TRBJ1-5	TRBD1	TGTGCCTGGAGCGAGTCCCCAGGGGGAAGTCAGCCCCAGCATTTT	CAWSESPGGSQPQHF
few	TRBV6-4	TRBJ2-1	TRBD2	TGTGCCAGCAGTGGGACTAGCTACAATGAGCAGTTCTTC	CASSGTSYNEQFF
many	TRBV12-3/TRBV12-4	TRBJ2-3	-	TGTGCCAGCGGCTATAGCGGAAACACAGATACGCAGTATTTT	CASGYSGNTDTQYF
many	TRBV2	TRBJ1-1	-	TGTGCCAGCAGTGAAGCCCGACAGTACACTGAAGCTTTCTTT	CASSEARQYTEAFF
many	TRBV20-1	TRBJ2-4	TRBD2	TGCAGTGCTAAGCCATCCTCGACTAGCGGCTTAGCCAAAAACATTCAGTACTTC	CSAKPSSTSGLAKNIQYF
many	TRBV6-2/TRBV6-3	TRBJ2-1	TRBD1	TGTGCCAGCAGTTACTCGACAGGGAATCCCAGCTCCTACAATGAGCAGTTCTTC	CASSYSTGNPSSYNEQFF
-	TRBV30	TRBJ2-3	-	TGTGCCTGGAGTGGGGGGGCTTCAATATTTTCAGATACGCAGTATTTT	CAWSGGASIFSDTQYF
many	TRBV4-3	TRBJ2-7	-	TGCGCCAGCAGCCAAGCGTATGGGGATTACGAGCAGTACTTC	CASSQAYGDYEQYF
-	TRBV7-9	TRBJ1-3	-	TGTGCCAGCAGCTTCGAAGGGCGGCCCGGAAACACCATATATTTT	CASSFEGRPGNTIYF
many	TRBV18	TRBJ1-1	-	TGTGCCAGCTCACCCCGTGAAGTCCCGAACACTGAAGCTTTCTTT	CASSPREVPNTEAFF
few	TRBV7-2	TRBJ2-1	TRBD1	TGTGCCAGCGCCTCCTCGACAGGGGGATCCAATGAGCAGTTCTTC	CASASSTGGSNEQFF
many	TRBV20-1	TRBJ2-3	TRBD2	TGCAGTGCTAGGCGGGAGTACAGGTATTTT	CSARREYRYF
many	TRBV27	TRBJ2-2	-	TGTGCCAGTCATAAGTCTGGGGAGCTGTTTTTT	CASHKSGELFF
-	TRBV6-2/TRBV6-3	TRBJ1-5	TRBD1	TGTGCCAGCAGTAAAACAGGGGTGGGTAATCAGCCCCAGCATTTT	CASSKTGVGNQPQHF
many	TRBV12-3/TRBV12-4	TRBJ1-6	-	TGTGCCAGCAGTTTAGCGGGGGTCAGGGGACCGAGCTCCTATAATTCACCCCTCCACTTT	CASSLAGVRGPSSYNSPLHF
many	TRBV4-3	TRBJ1-2	-	TGCGCCAGCAGCCGGAGCGGCTCCAATAACTATGGCTACACCTTC	CASSRSGSNNYGYTF
-	TRBV3-1	TRBJ2-6	-	TGTGCCAGCAGCCGGGGGGCCTCTGGGGCCAACGTCCTGACTTTC	CASSRGASGANVLTF
many	TRBV6-2/TRBV6-3	TRBJ2-3	-	TGTGCCAGCAGTTACGCTGTCAGGGATTGGCCTAAGAGCACAGATACGCAGTATTTT	CASSYAVRDWPKSTDTQYF
few	TRBV18	TRBJ2-4	-	TGTGCCAGCTCACCCGACAGGCAAAACATTCAGTACTTC	CASSPDRQNIQYF
few	TRBV6-6	TRBJ2-4	TRBD1	TGTGCCAGCACCGAAGGGACAGGGGGATTTCGGGGAAACATTCAGTACTTC	CASTEGTGGFRGNIQYF
few	TRBV6-2/TRBV6-3	TRBJ1-1	-	TGTGCCAGCAGTTACCCGCTAGAGAGCACTGAAGCTTTCTTT	CASSYPLESTEAFF
few	TRBV30	TRBJ1-2	-	TGTGCCTGGAGTCCAGGGTCGCGGAACTATGGCTACACCTTC	CAWSPGSRNYGYTF
-	TRBV5-4	TRBJ1-1	TRBD1	TGTGCCAGCAGCTTTGGACAGGGGGTTACTGAAGCTTTCTTT	CASSFGQGVTEAFF
many	TRBV6-1	TRBJ1-1	-	TGTGCCAGCAAGGTGACAGAGAACACTGAAGCTTTCTTT	CASKVTENTEAFF
-	TRBV27	TRBJ2-3	TRBD2	TGTGCCAGCAGTTTAAGCGGGAGAGGCGGAGATACGCAGTATTTT	CASSLSGRGGDTQYF
few	TRBV2	TRBJ2-2	TRBD2	TGTGCCAGCAGTGAACCCGGACTAGCGGGAGGTGGCGGGGAGCTGTTTTTT	CASSEPGLAGGGGELFF
many	TRBV3-1	TRBJ2-1	-	TGTGCCAGCAGCCAAAGGCTAGACGGGTCTAATGAGCAGTTCTTC	CASSQRLDGSNEQFF
-	TRBV28	TRBJ1-1	-	TGTGCCAGCACCTCGGGGTCTTCGAGCGAGAACACTGAAGCTTTCTTT	CASTSGSSSENTEAFF
few	TRBV2	TRBJ2-1	TRBD1	TGTGCCAGCAGTTGGGACAGGGAGAACTCCTACAATGAGCAGTTCTTC	CASSWDRENSYNEQFF
many	TRBV27	TRBJ2-7	-	TGTGCCAGCAGTTTCTCCTTTCGGGAGCAGTACTTC	CASSFSFREQYF
many	TRBV7-3	TRBJ2-7	TRBD2	TGTGCCAGCAGCAAAGGGGAGGGACCCAACTACGAGCAGTACTTC	CASSKGEGPNYEQYF
few	TRBV6-7	TRBJ2-5	TRBD2	TGTGCCAGCAGTTCAAACCCCAGCGGGAGGGGAGAGACCCAGTACTTC	CASSSNPSGRGETQYF
-	TRBV29-1	TRBJ2-5	TRBD1	TGCAGCGGGGGGGACAGGGCGGGGGAGACCCAGTACTTC	CSGGDRAGETQYF
many	TRBV6-5	TRBJ2-4	-	TGTGCCAGCAGTTATGTGGGTTCGGGCAAAAACATTCAGTACTTC	CASSYVGSGKNIQYF